This is a list of T cell receptor beta chains from one sample in a study of blood T cell repertoires in COVID-19. Assay used: immunoSEQ multiplex PCR; TCRdb lists only in-frame clones, some missing. The table has about 350,000 clones, 88% seen once. Sequenced sample: peripheral blood. These receptors came from a woman aged 65 to 85 with COVID-19, enrolled during active disease. The CDR3 runs from the conserved cysteine through the conserved F or W. The D gene is left open where the match is weak. A clone size is listed for some rows: how often the clone was seen (once, few, many), or a class if it is expanded.

j_gene	d_gene	abundance	v_gene	CDR3nt	CDR3aa
TRBJ1-2	NA	NA	TRBV7-9	TGTGCCAGTACCCAGGGTAACGGGAACTATGGCTACACCTTC	CASTQGNGNYGYTF
TRBJ1-6	NA	NA	TRBV19	TGTGCCAGTAGTCCTAGACCGAGGAGCTCCTATAATTCACCCCTCCACTTT	CASSPRPRSSYNSPLHF
TRBJ2-2	NA	once	TRBV19	TGTGCCAGTAGTATCGGGACAACCCCGAACACCGGGGAGCTGTTTTTT	CASSIGTTPNTGELFF
TRBJ1-2	NA	few	TRBV5-4	TGTGCCAGCAGCTTCGACAGAAACTATGGCTACACCTTC	CASSFDRNYGYTF
TRBJ1-2	TRBD1	few	TRBV19	TGTGCCAGTTCCAGAGGGGGCGATAACTATGGCTACACCTTC	CASSRGGDNYGYTF
TRBJ1-6	NA	NA	TRBV5-1	TGCGCCAGCAGCTTGGTGCCAGGGGATTCACCCCTCCACTTT	CASSLVPGDSPLHF
TRBJ1-2	NA	NA	TRBV30	TGTGCCTGGAGCCCCCAATATTCGGTAGAACGAGGCTACACCTTC	CAWSPQYSVERGYTF
TRBJ1-5	NA	NA	TRBV4-1	TGCGCCAGCAGCCAAGATCCCAGGAGGTATAGCAATCAGCCCCAGCATTTT	CASSQDPRRYSNQPQHF
TRBJ2-7	TRBD1	NA	TRBV27	TGTGCCACGTCGACAGGGGGGTACGAGCAGTACTTC	CATSTGGYEQYF
TRBJ1-1	NA	NA	TRBV30	TGTGCCTGGACCTTTGACAGGAACACTGAAGCTTTCTTT	CAWTFDRNTEAFF
TRBJ1-1	NA	NA	TRBV19	TGTGCCAGTAGTATACTTATGGGAGGGCCAAAAGCTTTCTTT	CASSILMGGPKAFF
TRBJ1-2	NA	few	TRBV5-1	TGCGCCAGCAGCCCCTCAGGGGAAAACTATGGCTACACCTTC	CASSPSGENYGYTF
TRBJ1-6	TRBD1	NA	TRBV4-3	TGCGCCAGCAGCCAAGAGGCGGGGACAGAGTCGAATTCACCCCTCCACTTT	CASSQEAGTESNSPLHF
TRBJ1-2	NA	NA	TRBV5-1	TGCGCCAGCAGCTTGGCCTCGGTCCCAGGGGAGGGCTATGGCTACACCTTC	CASSLASVPGEGYGYTF
TRBJ1-6	NA	once	TRBV7-3	TGTGCCAGCAGCACAGGGAATAGTTCACCCCTCCACTTT	CASSTGNSSPLHF
TRBJ2-7	NA	NA	TRBV7-2	TGTGCCAGCAGCTTAAGGGGGGGTGAGGACGAGCAGTACTTC	CASSLRGGEDEQYF
TRBJ1-1	NA	few	TRBV10-2	TGCGCCAGCAGTGAAACAGCGAACACTGAAGCTTTCTTT	CASSETANTEAFF
TRBJ1-2	NA	NA	TRBV6-2/TRBV6-3	TGTGCCAGCAGTTACTTCGAGAGGAGTCCCTATGGCTACACCTTC	CASSYFERSPYGYTF
TRBJ2-1	NA	NA	TRBV7-9	TGTGCCAGCAGCTCAGGGGTCAATGAGCAGTTCTTC	CASSSGVNEQFF
TRBJ1-2	NA	once	TRBV28	TGTGCCAGCAGTTTTCCCACATCAACCCCTTCCTATGGCTACACCTTC	CASSFPTSTPSYGYTF
TRBJ2-6	NA	NA	TRBV2	TGTGCCAGCAGAGAGTCTGGGGCCAACGTCCTGACTTTC	CASRESGANVLTF
TRBJ2-1	TRBD1	NA	TRBV7-3	TGTGCCAGCAGCTCAACATCGGGACAGGGGGTTAATGAGCAGTTCTTC	CASSSTSGQGVNEQFF
TRBJ2-3	TRBD2	NA	TRBV5-4	TGTGCCAGCAGCTTGGCTAGCGGGGTCTTCACAGATACGCAGTATTTT	CASSLASGVFTDTQYF
TRBJ1-6	NA	NA	TRBV18	TGTGCCAGCACCCAAGGGGTAATAAATTCACCCCTCCACTTT	CASTQGVINSPLHF
TRBJ2-1	TRBD1	NA	TRBV7-9	TGTGCCAGCAGCGACCGGACAGGGGCCAATGAGCAGTTCTTC	CASSDRTGANEQFF